The 4 T cell receptor beta chains below were found in one sample sequenced in a study of blood T cell repertoires in COVID-19. The table came from immunoSEQ multiplex PCR; TCRdb's copy has only in-frame clones and leaves some out. Of about 150,000 clones in the sample, about nine tenths were seen once. Sequenced input: peripheral blood. The source of these receptors is a woman aged 60-75 years with active or convalescent COVID-19.

CDR3 in amino acids: CASNSFSGNTIYF. In DNA form, the CDR3 reads TGTGCCAGTAACAGCTTCTCTGGAAACACCATATATTTT. The rearrangement uses TRBV19 and TRBJ1-3; D unresolved. This CDR3 is built from 13 residues. CDR1 is LNHDA and CDR2 is SQIVND in the germline V gene (reference sequence). Trimming pared 7 bases from V and 0 bases from J, leaving 7 bases between. The whole variable domain, filled in from reference TRBV19 and TRBJ1-3, reads DGGITQSPKYLFRKEGQNVTLSCEQNLNHDAMYWYRQDPGQGLRLIYYSQIVNDFQKGDIAEGYSVSREKKESFPLTVTSAQKNPTAFYLCASNSFSGNTIYFGEGSWLTVV.

The chain has TRBV19 and TRBJ1-5, with no clear D. Germline V CDR1 and CDR2: LNHDA, SQIVND (reference sequence). V gave up 4 bases and J gave up 7 bases, with 32 bases separating them. This CDR3 region has 20 residues. CDR3 DNA: TGTGCCAGTAGTACCCAGCTTGTCGTAGCGGGGAGCAAAAAGGAGCAGCCCCAGCATTTT. It codes for CASSTQLVVAGSKKEQPQHF.

This rearrangement joins TRBV5-1 to TRBJ1-4, with D possibly being TRBD1 (6 bases). The CDR3 spans 16 residues. Trimming took off 4 bases at V and 5 bases at J, with 18 bases between the two ends. Germline V CDR1 and CDR2: SGHRS, YFSETQ. The CDR3 DNA follows: TGCGCCAGCAGCCCCTTGTCTAGGGGGGGGAATGAAAAACTGTTTTTT. Its translation is CASSPLSRGGNEKLFF.

The V gene is TRBV4-3, the J gene TRBJ2-7, with a possible D match to TRBD2 (5 bases). Germline assignment: CDR1 LGHNA and CDR2 YSLEER. Deletions cut 0 bases from V and 3 bases from J, with 12 bases between. The CDR3 runs to 15 residues. The CDR3 sequence is CASSQDPHAGYEQYF. DNA of the CDR3: TGCGCCAGCAGCCAAGATCCCCACGCGGGCTACGAGCAGTACTTC.